This TCR beta chain came from a study of a mutant IDH1 vaccine in newly diagnosed glioma. On the study more broadly: Treated patients, averaging 40.4 years, were 62.5% male and about 40% female. Patients' prior therapy spanned radiotherapy, temozolomide, or both; most underwent both. Study-wide findings and caveats: Pseudoprogression appeared independent of alterations in top peripheral clonotypes.

With regard to this clone: Its antigen is still unknown.

Time point specified: baseline, week 1 (first vaccination visit). Treatment here: pre-vaccination baseline after standard-of-care therapy. Diagnosis in the donors showed new WHO grade 3 or 4 astrocytomas that were IDH1-mutant and ATRX-lost. TCRdb's copy holds only in-frame clones and misses some; the assay was immunoSEQ multiplex PCR. The sample gives about 38,000 clones, roughly 78% of which show up once; roughly 9% is in the top ten. This sequence was found in a man aged 40-49 years with glioma. Some clones in this sample may be carry-over from other donors' samples. Sequenced here: PBMCs, sampled from a glioma patient treated with radiotherapy, temozolomide or both.

CDR3 nucleotides: TGCACCAGCAGCCAGCCGGGGGGACTTTACAATGAGCAGTTCTTC. It translates to CTSSQPGGLYNEQFF. The genes are TRBV1 and TRBJ2-1; the table gives TRBD2 as D, unverified against the DNA. TRBV1 has pseudogene status. The CDR3 is made up of 15 amino acids.